This TCR beta chain was identified in a study of OX40 agonist ivuxolimab in advanced cancers. Overall study: Patients assigned to dose escalation were diagnosed with hepatocellular carcinoma, melanoma, renal cell or head and neck cancer.

Study-level results: Low normalized T-cell clonal expansion was also seen in some nonresponders. Researchers did not determine the expanded peripheral T cells' antigen specificity.

Profiled with immunoSEQ multiplex PCR; TCRdb holds only in-frame clones, not every one. The sample contains 50,000 to 70,000 clones, 80% to 90% of which appear only once. Turning to this clone: Antigen unknown.

The V segment lost 4 bases and the J segment 1 base; nucleotides outside the gene matches: 3. Germline CDR1 SGHRS, CDR2 YFSETQ. The length of the CDR3 is 17 residues. The sequence was collected from an adult with an advanced solid tumor such as melanoma, head and neck, liver or kidney cancer. The chain recombines TRBV5-1 with TRBJ2-3, with TRBD2 matching over 16 bases. The specimen comprised CD4+ or CD8+ T cells sorted from blood, sampled in a trial of the OX40 agonist ivuxolimab. CDR3 protein: CASSQGTSGRGTDTQYF. CDR3 DNA sequence: TGCGCCAGCAGCCAGGGGACTAGCGGGAGGGGCACAGATACGCAGTATTTT.